The next 10 T cell receptor beta chains were all read from a single sample in a study of OX40 agonist ivuxolimab in advanced cancers. Repertoires were generated with immunoSEQ multiplex PCR, while TCRdb's copy carries only in-frame clones and drops some. The repertoire consists of about 70,000 clones, with roughly nine tenths occurring once and the leading ten covering 13%. Sequencing was performed on CD4+ or CD8+ T cells sorted from blood, taken in a trial of the OX40 agonist ivuxolimab. Receptors originate from an adult with an advanced solid tumor such as melanoma, head and neck, liver or kidney cancer.

The chain employs TRBV19 and TRBJ2-3; D uncertain. Germline V gene sequence: CDR1 LNHDA, CDR2 SQIVND (reference sequence). Trimming took off 3 bases at V and 6 bases at J, with 4 bases between the two ends. This CDR3 has 11 amino acids. The CDR3 DNA follows: TGTGCCAGTAGTATCAGCGATACGCAGTATTTT. It codes for CASSISDTQYF.

The rearrangement uses TRBV6-6 and TRBJ2-1, with D possibly being TRBD2 (5 bases). CDR1 is MNHNY and CDR2 is SVGAGI in the germline V gene (reference sequence). The CDR3 sequence is 15 residues long. V lost 2 bases and J 3 bases, leaving 11 bases between the germline ends. CDR3 amino acids: CASSYLGSHYNEQFF. DNA for the CDR3: TGTGCCAGCAGTTACCTGGGGAGCCACTACAATGAGCAGTTCTTC.

J is TRBJ1-1 and V is TRBV7-3, with a weak D call TRBD1 (5 bases). Looked up from germline, CDR1 is SGHTA and CDR2 is FQGTGA. The CDR3 has 14 residues. Trimming cost V 1 base and J 1 base, with 7 bases left between them. The CDR3 sequence is CASSLIRENTEAFF. The DNA for the CDR3 is TGTGCCAGCAGCTTAATCAGGGAGAACACTGAAGCTTTCTTT.

In the case of this clone: Other DNA sequences within the sample encode an identical CDR3. V and J are TRBV28 and TRBJ2-7, with 9 bases matching TRBD2. The CDR3 covers 14 residues. The germline V gene encodes CDR1 MDHEN and CDR2 SYDVKM. V lost 4 bases and J lost 2; bases outside the gene matches: 3. The CDR3 bases are TGTGCCAGCAGTTCTCCTAGCGGGGCCTACGAGCAGTACTTC. It yields the protein CASSSPSGAYEQYF.

J is TRBJ2-5 and V is TRBV6-6; TRBD1 aligns across 7 bases. The V gene's germline CDR1 is MNHNY and CDR2 SVGAGI (reference sequence). The CDR3 extends over 14 amino acids. The junction had 3 bases not matched to a gene; V was cut back by 4 bases and J by 1 base. The CDR3: CASSSGQFQETQYF. The CDR3 DNA reads TGTGCCAGCAGTTCGGGACAGTTCCAAGAGACCCAGTACTTC.

A note on this clone: The same CDR3 arises from other DNA sequences in this sample as well. The V call is TRBV18, the J call TRBJ2-7; D perhaps matches TRBD2 (6 bases). V lost 2 bases and J 6 bases, leaving 14 bases between the germline ends. The CDR3 length is 14 residues. Germline CDR1 and CDR2: KGHSH and LQKENI. In DNA form, the CDR3 reads TGTGCCAGCTCACCAGGCGGAGGGGCTCGCGAGCAGTACTTC. Translating gives CASSPGGGAREQYF.

The rearrangement joins TRBV7-9 to TRBJ1-4; D gene ambiguous. V lost 0 bases to trimming and J lost 8 bases, with 7 bases between them. This CDR3 spans 13 amino acids. Germline assignment: CDR1 SEHNR and CDR2 FQNEAQ (reference sequence). The CDR3 DNA reads as TGTGCCAGCAGCTTAGCCGGGGAAGAAAAACTGTTTTTT. Amino acid sequence: CASSLAGEEKLFF.

The table lists this clone with a few counts. The same CDR3 also results from other DNA sequences found in this sample. The gene calls are TRBV30 and TRBJ1-2, with D hard to call. Between the trimmed V and J ends, which lost 0 bases and 8 bases, there was a span of 13 bases. Germline CDR1 and CDR2: GTSNPN and SVGIG (reference sequence). CDR3 length equals 13 residues. The CDR3, as DNA: TGTGCCTGGAGTGTACGAGGAGGGTACGGCTACACCTTC. Its protein is CAWSVRGGYGYTF.

The genes are TRBV4-1 and TRBJ1-1; 12 bases align to TRBD1. The V and J ends lost 4 bases and 4 bases, in that order; junction bases with no gene match: 4. The CDR3 covers 15 residues. CDR1 MGHRA and CDR2 YSYEKL come from the germline V gene. In DNA, the CDR3 is TGCGCCAGCAGCCTCTCGGGACAGGGGGCCACTGAAGCTTTCTTT. Its protein product is CASSLSGQGATEAFF.

This chain links TRBV21-1 with TRBJ2-7; TRBD2 is taken as the D call from the table, unchecked against the DNA. TRBV21-1 is labeled a pseudogene. The CDR3 has 16 amino acids. The CDR3 loop is CASSKGRGSPAYEQYF. The CDR3 nucleotides are TGTGCCAGCAGCAAAGGACGGGGGTCCCCAGCCTACGAGCAGTACTTC.